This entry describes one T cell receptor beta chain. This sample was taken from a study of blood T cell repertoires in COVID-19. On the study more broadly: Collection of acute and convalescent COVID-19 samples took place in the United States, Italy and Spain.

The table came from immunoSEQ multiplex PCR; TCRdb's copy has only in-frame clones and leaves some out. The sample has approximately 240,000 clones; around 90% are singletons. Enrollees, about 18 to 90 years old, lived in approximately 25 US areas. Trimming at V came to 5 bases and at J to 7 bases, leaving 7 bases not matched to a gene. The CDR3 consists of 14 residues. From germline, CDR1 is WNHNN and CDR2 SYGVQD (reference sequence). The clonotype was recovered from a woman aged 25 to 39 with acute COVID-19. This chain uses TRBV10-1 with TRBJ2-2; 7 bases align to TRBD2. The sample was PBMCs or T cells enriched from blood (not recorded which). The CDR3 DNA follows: TGCGCCAGCAGTCACTCCGGGGAGGGCGGGGAGCTGTTTTTT. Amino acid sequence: CASSHSGEGGELFF.